The 10 T cell receptor beta chains given below trace back to one sample, sequenced in a study of human T cells and chemical hapten exposure. TCRdb reprocessed the RACE reads via MiXCR and lists one record per CDR3 protein. The repertoire holds around 250,000 distinct CDR3 sequences, with more than 6.5% as singletons. The time point is: pre-sensitization, week 0. This sample's treatment: therapeutic diphenylcyclopropenone sensitization with weekly scalp DPC. The specimen comprised whole blood, sampled in connection with sensitization to the hapten diphenylcyclopropenone (DPC). These receptors came from a woman in her thirties or forties with alopecia areata. Some clones in this sample may be carry-over from other donors' samples.

The V call is TRBV29-1, the J call TRBJ2-1; TRBD1 might be the D (5 bases). Germline V gives CDR1 SQVTM, CDR2 ANQGSEA. The V end was cut by 7 bases, the J end by 9 bases, with 16 bases between. The CDR3 is 12 residues long. The CDR3, as DNA: TGCAGCGGGGGCCGGCAGGGCGGTGAGCAGTTCTTC. Translation gives CSGGRQGGEQFF.

This clonotype appeared a few times. The V and J genes are TRBV20-1 and TRBJ2-3; 10 nucleotides align to TRBD1. V was clipped by 3 bases and J by 2 bases; unmatched bases: 8. The germline CDR1 and CDR2 sequences are DFQATT and SNEGSKA (reference sequence). CDR3 size: 16 residues. The CDR3 region is CSASKKGQGTTDTQYF. CDR3 DNA sequence: TGCAGTGCTAGCAAAAAGGGACAGGGGACCACAGATACGCAGTATTTT.

This clonotype was detected ten times or more. The genes are TRBV6-2 or TRBV6-3 and TRBJ2-2; D might be TRBD1 (5 bases). From germline, CDR1 is MNHEY and CDR2 SVGEGT. Trimming removed 6 bases from V and 2 bases from J, with 22 bases in between. The CDR3 is 18 amino acids. CDR3 loop: CASRPSPSAQGNTGELFF. The DNA for the CDR3 is TGTGCCAGCAGACCCTCCCCGTCGGCGCAGGGTAACACCGGGGAGCTGTTTTTT.

There are a few counts of this clonotype. The rearrangement joins TRBV18 to TRBJ2-2; D possibly corresponds to TRBD1 (6 bases). The CDR3 is 14 amino acids. CDR1 and CDR2 from the germline V gene are KGHSH and LQKENI. The V gene lost 5 bases and the J gene lost 3 bases, with 10 bases spanning the gap. As DNA, the CDR3 is TGTGCCAGCTCATCCCAGGGGTACACCGGGGAGCTGTTTTTT. The encoded protein is CASSSQGYTGELFF.

This clonotype was seen many times. The rearrangement uses TRBV7-8 and TRBJ1-5; D is unclear. Trimming pared 5 bases from V and 6 bases from J, leaving 8 bases between. The germline V gene has CDR1 SGHVS and CDR2 FQNEAQ. The CDR3 sequence is 12 residues long. The CDR3 here is CASSQLSQPQHF. The CDR3 coding sequence is TGTGCCAGCAGCCAATTGAGTCAGCCCCAGCATTTT.

J is TRBJ2-7 and V is TRBV29-1; 10 bases match TRBD2. In germline, CDR1 is SQVTM, CDR2 ANQGSEA. This CDR3 region has 14 residues. Unmatched junction bases numbered 7, after V lost 2 bases and J lost 6 bases. CDR3 sequence: CSVELAGVGVEQYF. The CDR3 DNA sequence: TGCAGCGTTGAACTAGCGGGAGTTGGGGTCGAGCAGTACTTC.

This clonotype came up many times. The chain employs TRBV12-3 or TRBV12-4 and TRBJ1-5; 8 nucleotides line up with TRBD1. V was pared by 7 bases and J by 3 bases, with 5 bases of the junction left unmatched. The CDR3 runs to 14 residues. The DNA for the CDR3 is TGTGCCAGCAACTCAGGGGGCTACAATCAGCCCCAGCATTTT. Its translation: CASNSGGYNQPQHF.

The chain is built from TRBV4-1 and TRBJ2-3; 10 nucleotides align to TRBD2. There are 16 residues in the CDR3. CDR1 and CDR2 (germline): MGHRA, YSYEKL. Trimming at V came to 0 bases and at J to 9 bases, leaving 9 bases not matched to a gene. This CDR3 is CASSQDHLAGVGTQYF. The DNA of the CDR3 is TGCGCCAGCAGCCAAGATCACCTAGCGGGAGTGGGCACGCAGTATTTT.

This clonotype was detected only once. The rearrangement links TRBV5-4 to TRBJ1-2, with 8 bases fitting TRBD1. Germline CDR1 reads SGHNT; CDR2 reads YYREEE (reference sequence). CDR3 length: 13 residues. V shed 0 bases, J shed 6 bases, and the junction held 1 base outside the gene matches. As DNA, the CDR3 is TGTGCCAGCAGCTTGGTGACAGGGGATGGCTACACCTTC. Protein product: CASSLVTGDGYTF.

This clonotype was observed a few times. V is TRBV6-5 and J is TRBJ1-2; a weak D match, TRBD1 (5 bases). Trimming cost V 6 bases and J 8 bases, with 13 bases left between them. This CDR3 contains 12 residues. The germline gives CDR1 MNHEY, CDR2 SVGAGI. The CDR3 is CASRNRQDGYTF. For the CDR3, the DNA is TGTGCCAGCAGGAACAGGCAGGACGGCTACACCTTC.